This T cell receptor (beta chain) emerged from a study of cytomegalovirus exposure and HLA in healthy donors (dated by TCRdb to about 2017). For context, the study as a whole: An earlier analysis of 587 of the donors reported over 250 Gb of sequence data and 90 million to 120 million unique TCR beta sequences obtained from around 170 million T cells. Roughly 300 gigabases of sequencing data and around 90 million unique TCR sequences made up an early release that covered 640 HLA-typed donors. Of the 350 to 400 genotyped donors, approximately 83% fell in the genetic ancestry cluster associated with self-reported Caucasian donors. The aim of the study was to test whether cataloging public T cell receptors could identify signatures of past pathogen exposure. The T cell repertoires of several hundred subjects were profiled by immunosequencing and related to cytomegalovirus serostatus. Along with the approximately 700-subject first cohort, a separate validation cohort of 120 different subjects was used. The study combined high-throughput TCR immunosequencing, statistical association of individual TCRs with disease status, and machine learning to predict cytomegalovirus infection status. A later analysis re-examined previously published TCR beta repertoires from around 670 donors and added high-resolution HLA genotyping to investigate patterns of TCR occurrence. The later analysis used no new phenotypic data to find candidate immune exposures, relying instead on TCR beta sequences and their occurrence across donors. To decide whether each TCR beta V gene segment behaved as functional or pseudogenic, an earlier analysis of some 540 of the donors relied on high-throughput TCR beta sequencing. Donor age, sex, ethnicity and CMV serostatus were compiled alongside the repertoire data. Genome-wide SNP genotypes for about 65% of the roughly 700 donors were used in a later genetic analysis, which treated that subset as a discovery cohort. All discovery cohort repertoires had been generated on a single sequencing platform. Class I and class II HLA loci were covered by the typing at four-digit resolution. Typing coverage varied by locus: about 629-640 donors for A, B, C, DRB1 and DQB1; approximately 520 for DQA1; more than 600 for DPA1; roughly 450 for DPB1. Four to six DR-DQ haplotypes were handled as single units for association and clustering, since linkage in the cohort was strong. On average, roughly 250,000 unique TCR beta nucleotide sequences were sequenced per donor among 300 to 500 genotyped donors of the cohort, with around 19% of those sequences being non-productive.

The CDR3 goes from the cysteine to the phenylalanine over 16 residues. The read is trimmed to its CDR3 DNA, 48 bases read in frame from base 1. CDR1 and CDR2 were assigned from the germline V gene as MDHEN and SYDVKM. V was cut back by 2 bases and J by 4 bases, leaving a gap of 18 bases between them. The cohort was made up of roughly 670 healthy bone marrow donors. At the time of sampling, all cohort members were nominally healthy, though unrecorded immune exposures were likely present. The donor was CMV seropositive and belonged to the group of around 300 seropositive cohort members. A peripheral blood sample was collected from each donor, and TCR beta sequencing was performed on peripheral blood mononuclear cells. The Qiagen DNeasy Blood Extraction Kit was used to extract genomic DNA from the blood cell samples. Library method: the immunoSEQ multiplex PCR assay. A mixture of 60 forward primers for TCR Vbeta segments and 13 reverse primers for TCR Jbeta segments was used in the multiplex PCR. The CDR3 region of rearranged TCR beta genes was amplified from genomic DNA with a multiplex PCR assay. The amplified TCR beta libraries were sequenced on the Illumina HiSeq System as 87-base-pair reads. The paper's data handling went like this. In a later analysis, tens of millions of unique TCR beta chains were counted across the 690 or so repertoires, and approximately 9.9 million of these chains were shared by at least two donors. Raw reads were error-corrected and collapsed into unique sequences with a nearest-neighbor algorithm that merged closely related sequences to remove PCR and sequencing errors. CDR3 sequences were aligned to IMGT reference sequences to assign V, D and J gene segments. For a sequence to be retained, a match of at least six nucleotides to both a V gene segment and a J gene segment was required. Rearrangements were called productive when the CDR3 lacked stop codons and stayed in frame with V and J; all others were non-productive. Following IMGT convention, CDR3 was defined as the stretch from the second conserved V-encoded cysteine up to the conserved J-encoded phenylalanine. Sequences without an unambiguous match to a single V gene segment were excluded from the earlier analysis of approximately 600 of the donors. In an earlier analysis of roughly 600 of the donors, a V segment was called functional when productive rearrangements were above 56.7%, and segregating when the standard deviation between donors exceeded 5%. A statistical classification framework was developed to diagnose cytomegalovirus status using the catalog of TCR beta chain sequences. In a later analysis, TCR nucleotide sequences were compared against IMGT/GENE-DB human TR gene sequences so that V and J genes could be assigned. The TCRdist pipeline was used in a later analysis to assign CDR3 sequences and most-parsimonious VDJ recombination scenarios. In a later analysis, every TCR beta chain was defined by the combination of its CDR3 amino acid sequence and its V-gene family, and reads without a unique V-gene family were dropped. As a way to deal with suspected cross-contamination and a sequencing artifact, a later analysis dropped roughly 600 nucleotide sequences that were highly shared and had low generation probability. In a later analysis, a clonal expansion index was calculated for each public chain from normalized within-repertoire ranks of inferred template counts. Generation probabilities in a later analysis came from a VDJ recombination model fitted to out-of-frame rearrangements, and those results were checked against IGoR. A later analysis scored TCR-TCR, TCR-HLA and TCR-CMV co-occurrence with hypergeometric tests, applying a repertoire-size bias correction to TCR pairs. To estimate false discovery rates, a later analysis permuted the HLA or CMV assignments 20 times. A later analysis grouped co-occurring TCRs with DBSCAN, adding TCRdist sequence similarity when clustering within HLA-allele-positive subsets. Repertoires with fewer than 30,000 or more than 120,000 public chains, plus five repertoires with anomalous nucleotide sharing, were excluded from co-occurrence clustering. The table comes from immuneACCESS by way of TCRdb, which keeps in-frame sequences with V and J called. Part of the clones is missing from these tables; in studies checked, under half for an unresolved V gene and the rest for unknown reasons. The V and J calls and the clone size are those of that table, but D and trimming were determined from the DNA. Here the sample has 100,000 to 150,000 clones; 65% to 80% occur a single time. 4.2% of the sample is taken by the ten largest.

The study at large found these results: Three of the identified cytomegalovirus-associated TCR beta chains were confirmed in vitro to be specific for cytomegalovirus antigens. A further reported finding was that TCR beta sequences accurately predicted the HLA-A and HLA-B alleles for most subjects in the first cohort. According to a later genetic analysis, donors in an Asian-associated ancestry cluster had fewer N-insertions in productive TCRs than the approximately 650-donor mean. The earlier analysis of about 600 of the donors excluded roughly 16 rarely observed V segments, including chromosome 9 orphons, because counts were too low. At a false discovery rate of 0.05, a later analysis linked 16,951 TCR beta sequences to specific HLA alleles. Sequencing depth was assumed to be roughly uniform across donors in the presence/absence analyses, though that assumption may not hold. In an earlier analysis of over 550 of the donors, most TCR beta V segments were observed in productive rearrangements about 90% or about 30% of the time, broadly matching IMGT annotations. Because the 87-base-pair reads could not distinguish some IMGT-functional V segments, including TRBV6-2 and TRBV6-3, those segments were excluded. Because HLA typing was unavailable for some donors at each locus, only the typed subset was used in association tests. CMV serostatus was the only immune exposure information available for the cohort. A later analysis found that most CMV-associated TCR beta chains appeared HLA-restricted, with HLA associations seemingly driven largely by CMV exposure. In this cohort, only TCR beta chains were sequenced, and detectable features were limited by the absence of alpha or paired-chain data. When HLA alleles, especially DR and DQ, strongly co-occurred, attributing TCR associations to individual alleles was difficult. According to a later analysis, parvovirus B19, influenza, CMV and Epstein-Barr virus appeared linked to several top co-occurrence clusters. A later analysis found that HLA-associated TCR beta chains were more clonally expanded and had lower generation probabilities than equally common non-associated chains. Linkage disequilibrium might explain the correlated functional status among segregating V segments, but an unknown experimental factor could not be ruled out. The classifier was reported to diagnose cytomegalovirus status with high specificity and sensitivity in both the original cohort and the validation cohort. In a later analysis, the rate of TCR association differed among HLA loci, with DRB1 alleles having the most associated TCRs and HLA-C alleles having the fewest. While some public TCRs were present in many individuals, most TCR sequences turned up only very rarely across donors. A cluster of highly shared sequence variants was judged likely to be a technical artifact of the sequencing pipeline. It was suggested by the authors that the approach could potentially be generalized to other disease states and immunological phenotypes. A later genetic analysis associated a missense DCLRE1C variant with V-gene and J-gene trimming of TCR beta chains, and an independent cohort replicated the association. The study gave a list of 150 to 200 TCR beta chains associated with cytomegalovirus.

Worth noting for this clone: The antigen this receptor binds is unknown. The sample holds no much larger clone one base away, and base qualities are not on file.

Sequenced input: PBMCs. The chain was built from TRBV28 and TRBJ2-7; TRBD2 is a possible D gene, resting on 5 matching bases. The receptor's source is a male donor in good health and CMV-seropositive. At the DNA level, the sequence is TGTGCCAGCAGTTTACCCGGACCGATACCGGGATACGAGCAGTACTTC. The resulting protein is CASSLPGPIPGYEQYF.